The 7 T cell receptor beta chains below come from one sample, sequenced in a study of Graves' ophthalmopathy and Graves' hyperthyroidism. For repertoire sequencing, the TCR beta CDR3 regions were amplified from RNA transcripts. HTBI-primed first-round RT-PCR preceded second-round multiplex PCR. Each CDR3 protein is one row after TCRdb ran MiXCR on the multiplex PCR reads. The sample consists of around 660,000 distinct CDR3 sequences, under 50% of them appearing once. The material sequenced was peripheral blood. These receptors all come from an adult man with Graves' ophthalmopathy.

As DNA, the CDR3 is TGTGCCAGCAGTTACTCGCTGACAGGGAACTCCTACGAGCAGTACTTC. This sequence encodes CASSYSLTGNSYEQYF. The chain carries TRBV9 and TRBJ2-7; 7 positions agree with TRBD1. CDR3 length: 16 amino acids. V shed 5 bases, J shed 0 bases, and the junction held 11 bases outside the gene matches. CDR1 is SGDLS, CDR2 YYNGEE, per germline.

This clonotype has at least ten counts. The V gene is TRBV5-5, the J gene TRBJ1-6; perhaps TRBD1 as D (5 bases). The CDR3 runs 15 residues. The ends were cut back, 6 bases at V and 0 bases at J, with 10 bases in the middle. CDR1 and CDR2 from the germline V gene are SGHKS and YYEKEE (reference sequence). The CDR3 nucleotides read TGTGCCAGCACCTCAGGGATCTCCTATAATTCACCCCTCCACTTT. Its protein product is CASTSGISYNSPLHF.

This clonotype was detected many times. V gene TRBV2 combines with J gene TRBJ1-4, with TRBD1 matching 8 bases. The germline V gene has CDR1 SNHLY and CDR2 FYNNEI. This CDR3 spans 13 amino acids. The ends lost 8 bases at V and 7 bases at J; junction bases unmatched: 6. The CDR3 protein is CASGAGGTEKLFF. The CDR3 DNA reads as TGTGCCAGCGGGGCAGGGGGCACTGAAAAACTGTTTTTT. Full variable domain (rest looked up from reference TRBV2 and TRBJ1-4): EPEVTQTPSHQVTQMGQEVILRCVPISNHLYFYWYRQILGQKVEFLVSFYNNEISEKSEIFDDQFSVERPDGSNFTLKIRSTKLEDSAMYFCASGAGGTEKLFFGSGTQLSVL.

This clonotype was counted ten times or more. The chain carries TRBV7-8 and TRBJ1-4, with 7 bases identical to TRBD1. Germline CDR1 and CDR2: SGHVS and FQNEAQ. V trimming: 5 bases; J trimming: 4 bases; junction bases outside the gene matches: 7. This CDR3 comprises 15 residues. The DNA for the CDR3 is TGTGCCAGCAGCCCTCCGGGACAGTATAATGAAAAACTGTTTTTT. It yields the protein CASSPPGQYNEKLFF.

The chain has TRBV6-7 and TRBJ2-5; TRBD1 is a possible D gene (6 bases). TRBV6-7 is annotated as an ORF whose role is uncertain. The CDR3 spans 15 residues. Trimming removed 2 bases from V and 1 base from J, with 11 bases in between. CDR3: CASSYGTKPQETQYF. The CDR3 DNA sequence: TGTGCCAGCAGTTACGGGACAAAACCCCAAGAGACCCAGTACTTC.

V gene TRBV2 combines with J gene TRBJ1-2; D is perhaps TRBD1 (6 bases). Trimming removed 7 bases at V and 8 bases at J, with 20 bases between. CDR3 length: 14 residues. The germline CDR1 and CDR2 sequences are SNHLY and FYNNEI. The CDR3 DNA reads TGTGCCAGCATTCAGGGGAGAAAGGGATACGGCTACACCTTC. Encoded protein: CASIQGRKGYGYTF.

Notes on this clonotype: A junction boundary mismatches the germline segment, possibly from a read error. V gene TRBV2 combines with J gene TRBJ2-3, with a weak D call TRBD1 (5 bases). CDR1 SNHLY and CDR2 FYNNEI come from the germline V gene. CDR3 length equals 12 residues. For the CDR3, the DNA is TGTGCCATCAGTGGGGCTACAGATACGCAGTATTTT. Translating it yields CAISGATDTQYF.